This T cell receptor (beta chain) was profiled in a study of T cells in localized non-small cell lung cancer. General observations from the study: Turning up in adjacent lung were a median approximately 57 of the top 100 tumor clones.

There are 14 residues in the CDR3. The V gene's germline CDR1 is PRHDT and CDR2 FYEKMQ (reference sequence). J lost 14 bases, V lost 4 bases, and 12 bases had no gene match. Here immunoSEQ multiplex PCR was the method, and the copy in TCRdb shows in-frame clones only, minus some. The table includes about 30,000 clones, less than 90% detected once. This clone was observed a few times. Its specificity is unknown. The source of this sequence is an older female donor with stage I lung adenocarcinoma. The rearrangement joins TRBV13 to TRBJ2-1; 9 bases agree with TRBD1. The sample was peripheral blood, taken before any cancer treatment. CDR3 bases: TGTGCCAGCAGCTATACCGGGACAGGGAGGAGGGAGTTCTTC. Translating gives CASSYTGTGRREFF.